What follows are 13 T cell receptor beta chains derived from one specimen sequenced in a study of cytomegalovirus exposure and HLA in healthy donors. Primers for the PCR totalled 60 Vbeta and 13 Jbeta. Here immunoSEQ multiplex PCR was the method, and the copy in TCRdb shows in-frame clones only, minus some. Of about 130,000 clones detected, over 65% appear once; the ten largest clones hold approximately 3.9%. Source material: PBMCs. The receptors derive from a man aged 35 to 55 in good health and CMV-seropositive.

This clone was found a few times. The chain combines TRBV6-1 with TRBJ2-7; D gene ambiguous. This CDR3 is 13 amino acids long. Germline CDR1 is MNHNS and CDR2 is SASEGT. V was pared by 1 base and J by 5 bases, with 9 bases between. The CDR3 protein is CASSEGGRNEQYF. The CDR3 nucleotides are TGTGCCAGCAGTGAAGGAGGTAGGAACGAGCAGTACTTC.

This clone was seen only a few times. The CDR3 protein is CASSVVPGGETDTQYF. The CDR3, as DNA: TGTGCCAGCAGCGTAGTCCCGGGAGGAGAGACAGATACGCAGTATTTT. The chain links TRBV9 to TRBJ2-3; 7 nucleotides align to TRBD2. The CDR3 runs to 16 residues. Per the germline V gene, CDR1 is SGDLS and CDR2 is YYNGEE. Unmatched junction bases numbered 7, after V lost 0 bases and J lost 3 bases.

There are a few counts of this clone. This sequence joins TRBV6-1 and TRBJ1-1, with D possibly being TRBD1 (5 bases). In germline, CDR1 is MNHNS, CDR2 SASEGT. V lost 5 bases and J lost 5, with 18 bases in between. This CDR3 region has 15 residues. The DNA of the CDR3 is TGTGCCAGCAGTCTAACCCGGGACTTGGGGACTGAAGCTTTCTTT. Translating it yields CASSLTRDLGTEAFF.

The V call is TRBV19, the J call TRBJ2-5; 8 bases are a match to TRBD1. Losses at the gene ends were 5 bases for V and 4 bases for J; bases not matched to a gene: 0. Germline V gene lookup returns CDR1 LNHDA and CDR2 SQIVND (reference sequence). There are 12 residues in the CDR3. The DNA for the CDR3 is TGTGCCAGTAGTGACAGGGGAGAGACCCAGTACTTC. It specifies CASSDRGETQYF.

Here the CDR3 DNA reads TGTGCCAGCAGGGGGACTTACACTGAAGCTTTCTTT. Its translation: CASRGTYTEAFF. V is TRBV5-6 and J is TRBJ1-1; perhaps TRBD1 as D (5 bases). Germline V gives CDR1 SGHDT, CDR2 YYEEEE. The CDR3 has 12 residues. Trimming cost V 5 bases and J 3 bases, with 8 bases left between them.

This clone occurred a few times. This chain uses TRBV19 with TRBJ2-7, with no clear D. The length of the CDR3 is 14 residues. The germline gives CDR1 LNHDA, CDR2 SQIVND (reference sequence). Trimming removed 10 bases at V and 0 bases at J, with 16 bases between. The CDR3 sequence is CATAPSVPSYEQYF. CDR3 bases: TGTGCCACGGCCCCCAGCGTGCCCTCCTACGAGCAGTACTTC.

The chain couples TRBV27 to TRBJ2-7; TRBD1 is a possible D gene (6 bases). From germline, CDR1 is MNHEY and CDR2 SMNVEV (reference sequence). This CDR3 has 14 residues. Trimming pared 6 bases from V and 3 bases from J, leaving 15 bases between. In nucleotides, the CDR3 is TGTGCCAGCAGGGCCGGGACAAGATTCTACGAGCAGTACTTC. This sequence encodes CASRAGTRFYEQYF.

This clone was seen only a few times. This chain uses TRBV29-1 with TRBJ2-7; D possibly corresponds to TRBD1 (5 bases). CDR3 length: 14 amino acids. Per the germline V gene, CDR1 is SQVTM and CDR2 is ANQGSEA. The ends were cut back, 2 bases at V and 5 bases at J, with 16 bases in the middle. The CDR3 DNA follows: TGCAGCGTTGAAACCCAGGGCGGTGGGGACGAGCAGTACTTC. This sequence encodes CSVETQGGGDEQYF.

This clone was picked up a small number of times. The J gene is TRBJ1-1, the V gene TRBV15, with D perhaps matching TRBD1 (5 bases). From germline, CDR1 is LNHNV and CDR2 YYDKDF (reference sequence). V shed 3 bases and J shed 4 bases, with 9 bases lying between them. The CDR3 extends over 13 amino acids. The chain's CDR3 is CATSSAQGTEAFF. The CDR3 nucleotides are TGTGCCACCAGCAGTGCTCAGGGCACTGAAGCTTTCTTT.

This chain links TRBV10-3 with TRBJ1-4, with 7 nucleotides matching TRBD1. Germline CDR1 ENHRY, CDR2 SYGVKD. V shed 4 bases, J shed 8 bases, and the junction held 7 bases outside the gene matches. This CDR3 is built from 14 residues. The CDR3 region is CAISGGGEKEKLFF. The CDR3 coding sequence is TGTGCCATCAGTGGAGGGGGCGAGAAAGAAAAACTGTTTTTT.

The chain is built from TRBV5-1 and TRBJ2-5; weak D call: TRBD1 (6 bases). The CDR3 has 16 amino acids. Trimming pared 0 bases from V and 5 bases from J, leaving 17 bases between. Germline loops: CDR1 SGHRS, CDR2 YFSETQ. The CDR3 sequence: CASSLEGRGREETQYF. The CDR3 coding sequence is TGCGCCAGCAGCTTGGAGGGCAGGGGAAGGGAGGAGACCCAGTACTTC.

The sample holds one count of this clone. The chain carries TRBV29-1 and TRBJ1-2, with D possibly matching TRBD1 (5 bases). Trimming pared 4 bases from V and 8 bases from J, leaving 11 bases between. From germline, CDR1 is SQVTM and CDR2 ANQGSEA. The CDR3 covers 11 residues. The CDR3 DNA reads TGCAGCGTTGTCAGGACACAAGGCTACACCTTC. This gives the protein CSVVRTQGYTF. The complete variable domain, with remaining parts taken from reference TRBV29-1 and TRBJ1-2, reads SAVISQKPSRDICQRGTSLTIQCQVDSQVTMMFWYRQQPGQSLTLIATANQGSEATYESGFVIDKFPISRPNLTFSTLTVSNMSPEDSSIYLCSVVRTQGYTFGSGTRLTVV.

The CDR3 region has the DNA TGTGCCAGTAGTAGGGCCTCCGAGAGAGTAAGCAATCAGCCCCAGCATTTT. As protein: CASSRASERVSNQPQHF. V and J are TRBV19 and TRBJ1-5; D gene ambiguous. Trimming left V 4 bases short and J 1 base short, with 17 bases between. The CDR3 extends over 17 amino acids. The germline gives CDR1 LNHDA, CDR2 SQIVND (reference sequence).